A selection of T cell receptor beta chains follows, all from one sample in a study of T cells after yellow fever vaccination. MiXCR was run by TCRdb on the 5' RACE reads, yielding one entry per CDR3 protein. The sample lists fewer than 350,000 distinct CDR3 sequences; approximately 3.8% were seen once. Sequenced here: PBMCs, sampled on the day of the yellow fever booster vaccination. These receptors all come from a young man who received the YFV17D yellow fever vaccine. Both conserved end residues are trimmed from each CDR3. The order of the fields is J gene, V gene, clone size, CDR3 protein. Not all rows give a size; the values are once, few, many and, for expanded clones, a class.

J gene: TRBJ1-1; V gene: TRBV23-1; clone size: many; CDR3 protein: ASSQRLGLTF
J gene: TRBJ2-2; V gene: TRBV21-1; clone size: few; CDR3 protein: ASRLGPGPYTGELF
J gene: TRBJ1-4; V gene: TRBV23-1; clone size: .; CDR3 protein: ASSHDSPGWPNEKLF
J gene: TRBJ2-3; V gene: TRBV4-3; clone size: many; CDR3 protein: ASSQQGGTDTQY
J gene: TRBJ2-1; V gene: TRBV19; clone size: few; CDR3 protein: ASSIRGRDEQF
J gene: TRBJ1-2; V gene: TRBV6-5; clone size: many; CDR3 protein: ASSYSTGAYGYT
J gene: TRBJ2-5; V gene: TRBV12-3/TRBV12-4; clone size: many; CDR3 protein: ASSQGDQETQY
J gene: TRBJ1-1; V gene: TRBV5-1; clone size: .; CDR3 protein: ASSLTPPNTEAF
J gene: TRBJ1-5; V gene: TRBV5-5; clone size: many; CDR3 protein: ASSLTNQPQH
J gene: TRBJ1-1; V gene: TRBV6-6; clone size: few; CDR3 protein: ASSYTNTEAF
J gene: TRBJ2-1; V gene: TRBV7-2; clone size: many; CDR3 protein: ASSLETSGGVGHEQF
J gene: TRBJ2-2; V gene: TRBV4-3; clone size: many; CDR3 protein: ASSRHRQGNTGELF
J gene: TRBJ2-5; V gene: TRBV28; clone size: .; CDR3 protein: ASSLRRGSETQY
J gene: TRBJ2-5; V gene: TRBV7-9; clone size: many; CDR3 protein: ASSFHGEETQY
J gene: TRBJ1-2; V gene: TRBV6-1; clone size: .; CDR3 protein: ASSWDTQHNYGYT
J gene: TRBJ2-3; V gene: TRBV7-2; clone size: many; CDR3 protein: ASSFGMMDTQY
J gene: TRBJ2-1; V gene: TRBV7-9; clone size: many; CDR3 protein: ASRSSGGHNEQF
J gene: TRBJ1-2; V gene: TRBV25-1; clone size: few; CDR3 protein: ASSGQAVYGYT
J gene: TRBJ2-2; V gene: TRBV12-3/TRBV12-4; clone size: few; CDR3 protein: ASSAGSNTGELF
J gene: TRBJ2-1; V gene: TRBV13; clone size: .; CDR3 protein: ASSLVGPYNEQF
J gene: TRBJ2-5; V gene: TRBV7-2; clone size: few; CDR3 protein: ASSFPGGTQY
J gene: TRBJ2-3; V gene: TRBV4-2; clone size: .; CDR3 protein: ASSQGPNEGTDTQY
J gene: TRBJ2-3; V gene: TRBV20-1; clone size: few; CDR3 protein: SALLASDTQY
J gene: TRBJ2-2; V gene: TRBV20-1; clone size: many; CDR3 protein: SARDPSGVAGELF
J gene: TRBJ2-1; V gene: TRBV7-6; clone size: many; CDR3 protein: ASSLPGTSGDNEQF
J gene: TRBJ2-1; V gene: TRBV5-1; clone size: many; CDR3 protein: ASSPGRGYEQF